This T cell receptor beta chain was recorded in a study of blood T cell repertoires in COVID-19. At the level of the study: Material from acute and convalescent COVID-19 was sourced from the United States, Italy and Spain.

Trimming cost V 2 bases and J 4 bases, with 7 bases left between them. CDR1 is MNHEY, CDR2 SVGEGT, per germline. The CDR3 has 13 amino acids. In the original workflow: Reference gene primers were amplified, and this amplification served to estimate nucleated cell counts. TCRdb keeps only in-frame clones here, not all; method: immunoSEQ multiplex PCR. V, J and clone size are those of that table, while D and trimming were read from the DNA. The sample consists of roughly 110,000 clones, 85% to 90% of them appearing once. The sequenced material came from peripheral blood. This TCR was recovered from a human donor with acute or convalescent COVID-19. The donor label of this sample is uncertain. The gene calls are TRBV6-2 or TRBV6-3 and TRBJ2-3; a possible D gene is TRBD2 (5 bases). The CDR3 DNA is TGTGCCAGCAGTTACAACGGGGCAGATACGCAGTATTTT. Protein: CASSYNGADTQYF.